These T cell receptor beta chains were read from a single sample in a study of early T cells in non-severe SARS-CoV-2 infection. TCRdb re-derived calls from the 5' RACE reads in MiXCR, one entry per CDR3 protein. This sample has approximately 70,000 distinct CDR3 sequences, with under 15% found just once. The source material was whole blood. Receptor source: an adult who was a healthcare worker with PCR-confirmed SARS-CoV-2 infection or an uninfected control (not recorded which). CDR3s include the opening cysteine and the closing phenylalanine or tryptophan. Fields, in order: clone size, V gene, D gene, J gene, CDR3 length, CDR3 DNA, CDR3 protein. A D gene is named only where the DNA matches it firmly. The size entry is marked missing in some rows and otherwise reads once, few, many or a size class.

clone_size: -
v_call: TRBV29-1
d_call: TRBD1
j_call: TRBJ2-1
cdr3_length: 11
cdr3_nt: TGCAGCGCGGACAGGGTGGGGGAGCAGTTCTTC
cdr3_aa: CSADRVGEQFF

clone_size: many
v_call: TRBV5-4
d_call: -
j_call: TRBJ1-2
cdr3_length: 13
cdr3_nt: TGTGCCAGCAGCTTGGGCGCGACGTATGGCTACACCTTC
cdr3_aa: CASSLGATYGYTF

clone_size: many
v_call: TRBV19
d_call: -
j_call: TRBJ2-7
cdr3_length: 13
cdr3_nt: TGTGCCAGTAGTTACGGCCCGTATCGCGAGCAGTACTTC
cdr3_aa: CASSYGPYREQYF

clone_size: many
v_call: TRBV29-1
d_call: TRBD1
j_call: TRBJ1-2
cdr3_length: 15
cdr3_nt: TGCAGCGTTGAAGGTCTCCGGGACAGCACCTATGGCTACACCTTC
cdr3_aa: CSVEGLRDSTYGYTF

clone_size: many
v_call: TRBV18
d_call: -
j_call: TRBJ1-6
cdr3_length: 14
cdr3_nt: TGTGCCAGCTCACCACGAGGGGCGGGCTCACCCCTCCACTTT
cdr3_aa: CASSPRGAGSPLHF

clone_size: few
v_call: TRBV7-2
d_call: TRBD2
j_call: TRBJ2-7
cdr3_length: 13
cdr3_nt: TGTGCCAGCACGCGCGGACTAGCCTACGAGCAGTACTTC
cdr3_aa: CASTRGLAYEQYF

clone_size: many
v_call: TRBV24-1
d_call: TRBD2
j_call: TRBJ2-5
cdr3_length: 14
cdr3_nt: TGTGCCACCAGTGAAGGGACTAGCGTTGAGACCCAGTACTTC
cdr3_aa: CATSEGTSVETQYF

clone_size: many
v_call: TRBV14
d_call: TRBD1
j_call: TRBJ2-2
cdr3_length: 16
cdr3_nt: TGTGCCAGCAGCCGCAGAGGGGGCGGTTTTTCCGGGGAGCTGTTTTTT
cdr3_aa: CASSRRGGGFSGELFF

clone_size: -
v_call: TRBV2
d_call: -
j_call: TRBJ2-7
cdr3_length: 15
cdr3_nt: TGTGCCAGCAGTGGGTGGGGGGAGTCCTCCTACGAGCAGTACTTC
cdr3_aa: CASSGWGESSYEQYF

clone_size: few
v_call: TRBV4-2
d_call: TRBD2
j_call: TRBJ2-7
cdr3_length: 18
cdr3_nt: TGTGCCAGCAGCCAAGACGCTAGCGGGGGGCCGAGCTCCTACGAGCAGTACTTC
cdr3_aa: CASSQDASGGPSSYEQYF

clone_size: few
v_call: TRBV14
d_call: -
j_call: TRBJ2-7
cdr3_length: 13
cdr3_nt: TGTGCCAGCAGCCAAGTTCGGGCGGGCGAGCAGTACTTC
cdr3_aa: CASSQVRAGEQYF

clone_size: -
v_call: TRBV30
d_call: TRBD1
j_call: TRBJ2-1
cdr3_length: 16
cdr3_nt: TGTGCCAAGGACAGGGGGCTCAGTAGCTCCTACAATGAGCAGTTCTTC
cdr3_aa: CAKDRGLSSSYNEQFF

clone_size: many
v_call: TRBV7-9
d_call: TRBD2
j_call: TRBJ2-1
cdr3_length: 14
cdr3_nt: TGTGCCAGCAGCCCGGGACTATCCTACAATGAGCAGTTCTTC
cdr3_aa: CASSPGLSYNEQFF

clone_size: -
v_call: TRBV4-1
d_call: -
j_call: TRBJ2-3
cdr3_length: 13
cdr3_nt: TGCGCCAGCAGCCAAGCTCCGACAGATACGCAGTATTTT
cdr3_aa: CASSQAPTDTQYF

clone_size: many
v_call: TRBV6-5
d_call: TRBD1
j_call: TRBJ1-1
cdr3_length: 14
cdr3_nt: TGTGCCAGCAGTACGGGACAGGGTAGCACTGAAGTTTTCTTT
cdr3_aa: CASSTGQGSTEVFF

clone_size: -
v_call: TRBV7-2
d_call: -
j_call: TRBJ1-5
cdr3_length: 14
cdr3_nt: TGTGCCAGCAGCTTAGTCGGGCTTAATCAGCCCCAGCATTTT
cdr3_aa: CASSLVGLNQPQHF

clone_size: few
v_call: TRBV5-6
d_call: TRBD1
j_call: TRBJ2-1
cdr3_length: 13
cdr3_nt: TGTGCCAGCAGCTTAGAGTGGACAGGGGAGCAGTTCTTC
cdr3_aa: CASSLEWTGEQFF

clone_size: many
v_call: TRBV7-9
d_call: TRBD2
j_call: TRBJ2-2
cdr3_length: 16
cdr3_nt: TGTGCCAGCAGCTTAGCACTAGCGGGGCACACCGGGGAGCTGTTTTTT
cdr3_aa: CASSLALAGHTGELFF

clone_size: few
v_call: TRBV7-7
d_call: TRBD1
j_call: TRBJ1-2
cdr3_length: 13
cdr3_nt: TGTGCCAGCAGCTTTCCCGGGACAGCAGGCTACACCTTC
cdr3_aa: CASSFPGTAGYTF

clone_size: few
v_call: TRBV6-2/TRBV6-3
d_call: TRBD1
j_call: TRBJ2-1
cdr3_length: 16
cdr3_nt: TGTGCCAGCAGTTACTACCCCGGGACAGGGGGGGGTGAGCAGTTCTTC
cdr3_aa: CASSYYPGTGGGEQFF

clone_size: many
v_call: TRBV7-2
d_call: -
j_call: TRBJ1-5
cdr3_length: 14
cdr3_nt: TGTGCCAGCAGCTTAGTTAGGGGAGCGCAGCCCCAGCATTTT
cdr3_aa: CASSLVRGAQPQHF

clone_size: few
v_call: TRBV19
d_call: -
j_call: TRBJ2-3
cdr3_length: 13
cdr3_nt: TGTGCCAGTAGCGCCGGACGTCCAGATACGCAGTATTTT
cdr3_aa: CASSAGRPDTQYF

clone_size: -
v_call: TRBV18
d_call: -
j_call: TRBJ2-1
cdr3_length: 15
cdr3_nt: TGTGCCAGCTCACCAACGCAGGGATCTATTAATGAGCAGTTCTTC
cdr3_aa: CASSPTQGSINEQFF

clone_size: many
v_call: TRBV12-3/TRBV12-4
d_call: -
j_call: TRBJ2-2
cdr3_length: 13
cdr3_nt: TGTGCCAGCAGCGATACCGGGACCGGGGAGCTGTTTTTT
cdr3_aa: CASSDTGTGELFF

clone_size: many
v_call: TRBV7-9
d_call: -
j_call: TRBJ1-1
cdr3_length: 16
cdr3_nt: TGTGCCAGCAGCCCCCAGGATTCCCTCATGAACACTGAAGCTTTCTTT
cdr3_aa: CASSPQDSLMNTEAFF

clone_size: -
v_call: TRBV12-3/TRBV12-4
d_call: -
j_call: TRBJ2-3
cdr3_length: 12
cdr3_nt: TGTGCCAGCAGTTTTGGGGGTGATACGCAGTATTTT
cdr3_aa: CASSFGGDTQYF

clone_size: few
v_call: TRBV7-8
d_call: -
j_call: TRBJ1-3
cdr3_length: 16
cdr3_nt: TGTGCCAGCAGCTCCAGACAGAGAGTCTCTGGAAACACCATATATTTT
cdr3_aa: CASSSRQRVSGNTIYF

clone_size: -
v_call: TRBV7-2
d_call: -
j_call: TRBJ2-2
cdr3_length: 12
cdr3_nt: TGTGCCAGCAGCCGGAATGCCGGGGAGCTGTTTTTT
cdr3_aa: CASSRNAGELFF

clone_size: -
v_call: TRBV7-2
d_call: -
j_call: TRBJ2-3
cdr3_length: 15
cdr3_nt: TGTGCCAGCAGCTTTCGGGGGGCCCGCACAGATACGCAGTATTTT
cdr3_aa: CASSFRGARTDTQYF

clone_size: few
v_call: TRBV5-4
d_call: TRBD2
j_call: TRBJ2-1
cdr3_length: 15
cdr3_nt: TGTGCCAGCAGCTTGACTAGCGGGAGGGCGGGTGAGCAGTTCTTC
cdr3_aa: CASSLTSGRAGEQFF

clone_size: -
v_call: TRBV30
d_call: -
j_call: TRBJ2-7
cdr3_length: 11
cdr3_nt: TGTGCCTGGACCCACGGCTACGAGCAGTACTTC
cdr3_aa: CAWTHGYEQYF

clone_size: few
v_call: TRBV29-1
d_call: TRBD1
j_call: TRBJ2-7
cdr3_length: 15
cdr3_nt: TGCAGCGTTGAAGGTGGGGACAGGTTTCCCTACGAGCAGTACTTC
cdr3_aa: CSVEGGDRFPYEQYF

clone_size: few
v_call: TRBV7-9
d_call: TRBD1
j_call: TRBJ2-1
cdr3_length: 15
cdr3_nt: TGTGCCAGCAGCCCGACAGGGGCCTCCTACAATGAGCAGTTCTTC
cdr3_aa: CASSPTGASYNEQFF

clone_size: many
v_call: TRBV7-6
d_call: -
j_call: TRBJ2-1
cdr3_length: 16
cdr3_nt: TGTGCCAGCAGCTTAGTTTCCGGCGCAGGGCAAAATGAGCAGTTCTTC
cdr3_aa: CASSLVSGAGQNEQFF

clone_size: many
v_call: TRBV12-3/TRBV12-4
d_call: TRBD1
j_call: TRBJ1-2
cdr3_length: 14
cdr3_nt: TGTGCCAGCAGTTCCAGGGGGCGCGGGTATGGCTACACCTTC
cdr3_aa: CASSSRGRGYGYTF

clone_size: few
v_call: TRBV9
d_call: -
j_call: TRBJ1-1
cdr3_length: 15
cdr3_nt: TGTGCCAGCAGTTCTCATGTGGGGAGAACAGGTGAAGCTTTCTTT
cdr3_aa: CASSSHVGRTGEAFF

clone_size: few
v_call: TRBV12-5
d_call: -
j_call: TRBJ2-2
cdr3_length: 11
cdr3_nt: TGTGCTAGTGGCCTGGGCCGGGAGCTGTTTTTT
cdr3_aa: CASGLGRELFF

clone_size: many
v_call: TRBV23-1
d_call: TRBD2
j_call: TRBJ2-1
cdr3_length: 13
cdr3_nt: TGCGCCAGCACCCGCGGGAGGTGCAATGAGCAGTTCTTC
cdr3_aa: CASTRGRCNEQFF

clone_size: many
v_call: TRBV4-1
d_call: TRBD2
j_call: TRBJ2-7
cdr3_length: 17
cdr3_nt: TGCGCCAGCAGCCAAGATTTGGGACTAGCGCTCCTAAGAGGGCAGTACTTC
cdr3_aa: CASSQDLGLALLRGQYF

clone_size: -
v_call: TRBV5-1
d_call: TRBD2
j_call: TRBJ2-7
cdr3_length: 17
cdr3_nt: TGCGCCAGCAGCTTCGGTCTAGCGGGCGCCTCTTCCTACGAGCAGTACTTC
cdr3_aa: CASSFGLAGASSYEQYF

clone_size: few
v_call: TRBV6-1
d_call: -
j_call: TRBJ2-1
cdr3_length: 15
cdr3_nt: TGTGCCAGCAGTGAAAGGACTGCCCTCTACAATGAGCAGTTCTTC
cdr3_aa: CASSERTALYNEQFF

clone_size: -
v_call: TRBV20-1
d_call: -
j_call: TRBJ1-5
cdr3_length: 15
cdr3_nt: TGCAGTGCTAGGGGGCCCGGGATCTTCGATCAGCCCCAGCATTTT
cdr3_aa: CSARGPGIFDQPQHF

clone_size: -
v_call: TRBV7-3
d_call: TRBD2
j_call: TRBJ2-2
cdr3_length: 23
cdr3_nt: TGTGCCAGCAGCCCGAATTTCGGGGGCCCGGGACTAGCGGGAGGCACCACGCCCGGGGAGCTGTTTTTT
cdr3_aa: CASSPNFGGPGLAGGTTPGELFF

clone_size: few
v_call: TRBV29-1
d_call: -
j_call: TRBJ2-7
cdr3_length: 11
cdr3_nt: TGCAGCGTTGAGCAGTCCTACGAGCAGTACTTC
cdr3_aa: CSVEQSYEQYF

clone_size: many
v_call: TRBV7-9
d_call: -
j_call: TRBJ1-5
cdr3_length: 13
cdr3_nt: TGTGCCAGCAGCTTAGGGGCACGGCAGCCCCAGCATTTT
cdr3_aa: CASSLGARQPQHF

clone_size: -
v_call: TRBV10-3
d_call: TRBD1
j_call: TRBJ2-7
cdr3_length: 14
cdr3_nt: TGTGCCATCAGGGACCTGGGACAGAGCTACGAGCAGTACTTC
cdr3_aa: CAIRDLGQSYEQYF

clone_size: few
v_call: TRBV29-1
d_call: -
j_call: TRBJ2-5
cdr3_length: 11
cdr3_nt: TGCAGCGTTGCCGGCTCAGGGACCCAGTACTTC
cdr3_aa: CSVAGSGTQYF

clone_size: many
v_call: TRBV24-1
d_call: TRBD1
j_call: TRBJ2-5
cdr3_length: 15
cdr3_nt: TGTGCCACCTCACCGGGACAGGGGCCCCAAGAGACCCAGTACTTC
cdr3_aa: CATSPGQGPQETQYF

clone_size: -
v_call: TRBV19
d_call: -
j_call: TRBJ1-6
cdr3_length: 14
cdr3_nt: TGTGCCAGTAGTTCCTGGGATCCTAATTCACCCCTCCACTTT
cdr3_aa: CASSSWDPNSPLHF

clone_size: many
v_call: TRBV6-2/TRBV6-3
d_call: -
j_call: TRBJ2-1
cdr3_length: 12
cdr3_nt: TGTGCCAGCAGTTTTTACAGGAGCCTCCAGTTCTTC
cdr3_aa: CASSFYRSLQFF

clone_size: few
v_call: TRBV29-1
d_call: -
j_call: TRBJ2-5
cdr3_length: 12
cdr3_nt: TGCAGCGTCACTGGCCTCCAAGAGACCCAGTACTTC
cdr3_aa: CSVTGLQETQYF

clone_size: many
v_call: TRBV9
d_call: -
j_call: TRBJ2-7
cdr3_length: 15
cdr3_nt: TGTGCCAGCAGCGTAGAGGGGGGACATGCCTACGAGCAGTACTTC
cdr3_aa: CASSVEGGHAYEQYF

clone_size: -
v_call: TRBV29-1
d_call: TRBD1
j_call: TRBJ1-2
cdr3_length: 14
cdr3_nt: TGCAGCGCCCTGCCCCAGGGGGCGGTCTATGGCTACACCTTC
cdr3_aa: CSALPQGAVYGYTF